The rows below give T cell receptor beta chains drawn from one sample of a study of cytomegalovirus exposure and HLA in healthy donors. Here immunoSEQ multiplex PCR was the method, and the copy in TCRdb shows in-frame clones only, minus some. The sample yields 90,000 to 130,000 clones, of which the top ten take up 6.5% to 7%. Sequenced input: PBMCs. The receptor set was obtained from a middle-aged man in good health and CMV-seropositive. Each CDR3 is given with its conserved first and last residue. The D gene is left open where the match is weak.

j_call	v_call	d_call	cdr3_nt	cdr3_aa
TRBJ2-7	TRBV7-6	TRBD1	TGTGCCAGCAGCTTAGTAGCCCCCGGGGACAGGGGCTCCTACGAGCAGTACTTC	CASSLVAPGDRGSYEQYF
TRBJ2-1	TRBV11-1	-	TGTGCCAGCAGCCCAGTAAAAAACCCCTACAATGAGCAGTTCTTC	CASSPVKNPYNEQFF
TRBJ1-4	TRBV19	TRBD1	TGTGCCAGTAGTTTAGGTCCGGGACAGGGGGATGAAAAACTGTTTTTT	CASSLGPGQGDEKLFF
TRBJ2-3	TRBV6-1	TRBD2	TGTGCCAGCAGTGAATTCGGACTAGCGGGAAAGATCACAGATACGCAGTATTTT	CASSEFGLAGKITDTQYF
TRBJ2-3	TRBV11-3	TRBD1	TGTGCCAGCAGCTCAACAGGGGGGCCAGATACGCAGTATTTT	CASSSTGGPDTQYF
TRBJ2-5	TRBV25-1	TRBD1	TGTGCCAGCAGTGCTCCGACAGGGGGCCGGGAGACCCAGTACTTC	CASSAPTGGRETQYF
TRBJ2-5	TRBV7-8	TRBD1	TGTGCCAGCAGCCGACGGGACAGAAACCAAGAGACCCAGTACTTC	CASSRRDRNQETQYF
TRBJ2-5	TRBV6-9	TRBD2	TGTGCCAGCAGTTCGGGCGGGAGATGGTGTGAGACCCAGTACTTC	CASSSGGRWCETQYF
TRBJ2-7	TRBV5-1	TRBD2	TGCGCCAGCAGCTCATCCGGGACTAGCGGGCAGGGGGGCTGGGAGCAGTACTTC	CASSSSGTSGQGGWEQYF
TRBJ1-1	TRBV28	-	TGTGCCAGCAGTTTACCGAGGAACACTGAAGCTTTCTTT	CASSLPRNTEAFF
TRBJ2-1	TRBV10-3	TRBD2	TGTGCCATCAGTGAGCAAACTAGCGGGAGCAATGAGCAGTTCTTC	CAISEQTSGSNEQFF
TRBJ1-2	TRBV4-3	TRBD1	TGCGCCAGCAGCCCGACCCAGACAGGGGGATATGGCTACACCTTC	CASSPTQTGGYGYTF
TRBJ2-5	TRBV15	-	TGTGCCACCAGCAGTGGACTAACCCAAGAGACCCAGTACTTC	CATSSGLTQETQYF
TRBJ1-2	TRBV30	-	TGTGCCTGGAGAGAAGGGGACTACACCTTC	CAWREGDYTF
TRBJ2-5	TRBV29-1	-	TGCAGCGTTGCTAGACAGATTCAAGAGACCCAGTACTTC	CSVARQIQETQYF
TRBJ2-2	TRBV21-1	-	TGTGCCAGCAGCAAAGCTAGCGGGAGCGCGGACACCGGGGAGCTGTTTTTT	CASSKASGSADTGELFF
TRBJ2-2	TRBV5-5	-	TGTGCCAGCAGTTCTCATCCGGGCACCGGGGAGCTGTTTTTT	CASSSHPGTGELFF
TRBJ2-7	TRBV9	-	TGTGCCACCAGGTGGGCAGGGTCCCACGAGCAGTACTTC	CATRWAGSHEQYF
TRBJ2-5	TRBV11-2	-	TGTGCCAGCAAATTCCCTGGGGCAGGGCCGGAGACCCAGTACTTC	CASKFPGAGPETQYF
TRBJ1-5	TRBV19	TRBD1	TGTGCCACCACCCCAACAGGGGGCCTTCTGGGGCCCCAGCATTTT	CATTPTGGLLGPQHF
TRBJ2-7	TRBV29-1	TRBD1	TGCAGCGGGATGGACAGGGGCTACGAGCAGTACTTC	CSGMDRGYEQYF
TRBJ1-1	TRBV4-1	-	TGCGCCAGCAGCCAGGGGCTCGGCACTGAAGCTTTCTTT	CASSQGLGTEAFF
TRBJ2-7	TRBV4-1	TRBD1	TGCGCCAGCAGCCAAGGGGGGGACAGGGCGACCTACGAGCAGTACTTC	CASSQGGDRATYEQYF
TRBJ2-1	TRBV12-5	TRBD1	TGTGCTAGTGGTCCGGGACAGGGGGGCAATGAGCAGTTCTTC	CASGPGQGGNEQFF
TRBJ2-3	TRBV7-2	TRBD2	TGTGCCAGCAGTACCACCGGGACTAGCGGGATTGGAGATACGCAGTATTTT	CASSTTGTSGIGDTQYF
TRBJ2-7	TRBV4-1	TRBD2	TGCGCCAGCAGCCAAGACACTAGCGGGAGCTACGAGCAGTACTTC	CASSQDTSGSYEQYF
TRBJ2-7	TRBV7-8	-	TGTGCCAGCAGCTTAGGGCAGGGACTCACCTACGAGCAGTACTTC	CASSLGQGLTYEQYF
TRBJ2-7	TRBV10-2	TRBD2	TGCGCCAGCAGTGGAGAACTAGCGCGACTCTCCTACGAGCAGTACTTC	CASSGELARLSYEQYF
TRBJ1-1	TRBV18	-	TGTGCCAGCTCATCAACACTGAACACTGAAGCTTTCTTT	CASSSTLNTEAFF
TRBJ2-1	TRBV6-4	TRBD1	TGTGCCAGCAGTGACACTGGACAGGGGGCAATTAATGAGCAGTTCTTC	CASSDTGQGAINEQFF
TRBJ2-7	TRBV11-2	-	TGTGCCAGCAGCCTCCTGCAGGGGTTCGAGCAGTACTTC	CASSLLQGFEQYF
TRBJ2-7	TRBV28	-	TGTGCCAGCAGTTCTGGCGGGAACTACGAGCAGTACTTC	CASSSGGNYEQYF
TRBJ1-4	TRBV4-3	-	TGCGCCAGCAGCTACCGTGGGGGGGAAAAACTGTTTTTT	CASSYRGGEKLFF
TRBJ1-2	TRBV10-1	-	TGCGCCCGCGTCGGCTACACCTTC	CARVGYTF
TRBJ2-2	TRBV10-1	-	TGCGCCAGCAGTGCAGGGGGGTTCGCCGGGGAGCTGTTTTTT	CASSAGGFAGELFF
TRBJ2-2	TRBV14	TRBD1	TGTGCCAGCAGCCCCCGGACAGGTCTTGCCGGGGAGCTGTTTTTT	CASSPRTGLAGELFF
TRBJ2-3	TRBV27	TRBD1	TGTGCCAGCAGCTCCCGACAGGGTTGGGCCACAGATACGCAGTATTTT	CASSSRQGWATDTQYF
TRBJ1-1	TRBV28	-	TGTGCCAGCAGGAACGCCGAGACGGGGAACACTGAAGCTTTCTTT	CASRNAETGNTEAFF
TRBJ2-3	TRBV10-1	TRBD2	TGCGCCAGCAGTGATAAGCGGGATTACACAGATACGCAGTATTTT	CASSDKRDYTDTQYF
TRBJ2-7	TRBV7-8	TRBD1	TGTGCCAGCAGCGCCGGGACAGGGGATTTCGAGCAGTACTTC	CASSAGTGDFEQYF
TRBJ1-1	TRBV11-3	-	TGTGCCAGCAGCTTAGTAGGCAGGATTGCCAACACTGAAGCTTTCTTT	CASSLVGRIANTEAFF
TRBJ2-7	TRBV4-3	-	TGCGCCAGCAGCCAAGCCTGGCAGGGTTCCTACGAGCAGTACTTC	CASSQAWQGSYEQYF
TRBJ2-7	TRBV29-1	-	TGCAGCGTTGATGCAGGGCTCTCCCCCCGCGAGCAGTACTTC	CSVDAGLSPREQYF
TRBJ2-7	TRBV29-1	-	TGCAGCGTTGAGGGGGGAGGATCTGGCGCCTACGAGCAGTACTTC	CSVEGGGSGAYEQYF
TRBJ2-7	TRBV19	-	TGTGCCGGTAGTATAGATTTTCTCTCCGAGCAGTACTTC	CAGSIDFLSEQYF
TRBJ2-7	TRBV13	TRBD1	TGTGCCAGCAGCACCCGGGACAGGGGTCACTACGAGCAGTACTTC	CASSTRDRGHYEQYF
TRBJ1-4	TRBV29-1	-	TGCAGCGTTGAAGAAGGTGGAAACGGGGAAAAACTGTTTTTT	CSVEEGGNGEKLFF
TRBJ1-5	TRBV19	-	TGTGCCAGTAGACTTCACAGCAGAAATAGCAATCAGCCCCAGCATTTT	CASRLHSRNSNQPQHF
TRBJ1-1	TRBV14	-	TGTGCCAGCAGCCAAGGAACCGGCACTGAAGCTTTCTTT	CASSQGTGTEAFF
TRBJ2-5	TRBV9	TRBD2	TGTGCCAGCAGCGTAGCACTAGCGGGGAGGGAGACCCAGTACTTC	CASSVALAGRETQYF
TRBJ1-1	TRBV6-5	-	TGTGCCAGCAGTTACTCGTCAACAGACACTGAAGCTTTCTTT	CASSYSSTDTEAFF